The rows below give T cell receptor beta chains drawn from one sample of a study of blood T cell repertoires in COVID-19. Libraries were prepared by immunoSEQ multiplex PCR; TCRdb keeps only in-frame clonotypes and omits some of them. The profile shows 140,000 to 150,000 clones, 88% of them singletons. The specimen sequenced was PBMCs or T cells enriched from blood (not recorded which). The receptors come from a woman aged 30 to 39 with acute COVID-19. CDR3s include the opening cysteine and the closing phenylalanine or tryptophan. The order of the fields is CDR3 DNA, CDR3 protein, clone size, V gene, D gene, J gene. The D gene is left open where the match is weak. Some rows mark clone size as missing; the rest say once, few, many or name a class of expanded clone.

cdr3_nt: TGTGCCAGCAGTGGCGGACAGGGAACACGATGGGGGGGGAAGTTCTTC
cdr3_aa: CASSGGQGTRWGGKFF
clone_size: NA
v_call: TRBV2
d_call: NA
j_call: TRBJ2-1

cdr3_nt: TGTGCCAGCAGCCCTCGTTCCTCTAATGAAAAACTGTTTTTT
cdr3_aa: CASSPRSSNEKLFF
clone_size: NA
v_call: TRBV3-1/TRBV3-2
d_call: NA
j_call: TRBJ1-4

cdr3_nt: TGTGCCAGCAGTTTAGGGACTGACTCCTACGAGCAGTACTTC
cdr3_aa: CASSLGTDSYEQYF
clone_size: NA
v_call: TRBV28
d_call: NA
j_call: TRBJ2-7

cdr3_nt: TGTGCCACCAGTGATTTTCAGAGGAACTATGGCTACACCTTC
cdr3_aa: CATSDFQRNYGYTF
clone_size: NA
v_call: TRBV24-1
d_call: NA
j_call: TRBJ1-2

cdr3_nt: TGTGCCAGCAGTCCCCGGACAGGGATTAGCAATCAGCCCCAGCATTTT
cdr3_aa: CASSPRTGISNQPQHF
clone_size: NA
v_call: TRBV27
d_call: TRBD1
j_call: TRBJ1-5

cdr3_nt: TGTGCCAGCAGCCCCAAGAACACCGGGGAGCTGTTTTTT
cdr3_aa: CASSPKNTGELFF
clone_size: NA
v_call: TRBV7-3
d_call: NA
j_call: TRBJ2-2

cdr3_nt: TGTGCCAGCAGCGTAGCTTCGGGATATGGCTACACCTTC
cdr3_aa: CASSVASGYGYTF
clone_size: NA
v_call: TRBV9
d_call: NA
j_call: TRBJ1-2

cdr3_nt: TGTGCCAGCAGCTTACAGCCGGACAGTTGGAATTCACCCCTCCACTTT
cdr3_aa: CASSLQPDSWNSPLHF
clone_size: NA
v_call: TRBV7-9
d_call: NA
j_call: TRBJ1-6

cdr3_nt: TGTGCCAGCAGTTCGACAGGAAGATCACCCCTCCACTTT
cdr3_aa: CASSSTGRSPLHF
clone_size: once
v_call: TRBV28
d_call: NA
j_call: TRBJ1-6

cdr3_nt: TGTGCCAGCAGTGGCCGGACTAGCGGGATTGCCAATGAGCAGTTCTTC
cdr3_aa: CASSGRTSGIANEQFF
clone_size: once
v_call: TRBV25-1
d_call: TRBD2
j_call: TRBJ2-1

cdr3_nt: TGTGCCAGCAGCTTAGTCGCCGTCGACAGGGCTGGTTCACCCCTCCACTTT
cdr3_aa: CASSLVAVDRAGSPLHF
clone_size: few
v_call: TRBV7-2
d_call: TRBD1
j_call: TRBJ1-6

cdr3_nt: TGTGCCAGCAGTGGGACAGGGGGCACAGATACGCAGTATTTT
cdr3_aa: CASSGTGGTDTQYF
clone_size: NA
v_call: TRBV2
d_call: TRBD1
j_call: TRBJ2-3

cdr3_nt: TGCGCCAGCAGCCACCGCTGGTACCTATTCCAAGAAGCTTTCTTT
cdr3_aa: CASSHRWYLFQEAFF
clone_size: NA
v_call: TRBV4-3
d_call: NA
j_call: TRBJ1-1

cdr3_nt: TGTGCCAGCATTTCGGGTTATGGCTACACCTTC
cdr3_aa: CASISGYGYTF
clone_size: once
v_call: TRBV6-5
d_call: NA
j_call: TRBJ1-2

cdr3_nt: TGTGCCAGTAGTATCGGCGGGGTGAACACTGAAGCTTTCTTT
cdr3_aa: CASSIGGVNTEAFF
clone_size: NA
v_call: TRBV19
d_call: NA
j_call: TRBJ1-1

cdr3_nt: TGTGCCAGCAGCTTAGAACCTAGCGGGCTAACAGATACGCAGTATTTT
cdr3_aa: CASSLEPSGLTDTQYF
clone_size: NA
v_call: TRBV11-1
d_call: TRBD2
j_call: TRBJ2-3

cdr3_nt: TGTGCCAGCTCACCGGACACCTTAGCGGGGAATGAGCAGTTCTTC
cdr3_aa: CASSPDTLAGNEQFF
clone_size: NA
v_call: TRBV18
d_call: TRBD2
j_call: TRBJ2-1

cdr3_nt: TGCGCCAGCAGGATGGGGGGGCTCTCCTACAATGAGCAGTTCTTC
cdr3_aa: CASRMGGLSYNEQFF
clone_size: NA
v_call: TRBV5-1
d_call: NA
j_call: TRBJ2-1

cdr3_nt: TGTGCCAGCAGTTCGGGGTCAGCGTCCTACGAGCAGTACTTC
cdr3_aa: CASSSGSASYEQYF
clone_size: NA
v_call: TRBV6-2/TRBV6-3
d_call: NA
j_call: TRBJ2-7

cdr3_nt: TGTGCCAGCAGCTTATTGCGGGGGGTGAGTGTGGACGAGCAGTACTTC
cdr3_aa: CASSLLRGVSVDEQYF
clone_size: NA
v_call: TRBV7-2
d_call: TRBD2
j_call: TRBJ2-7

cdr3_nt: TGCAGCGTTGCAGACAGGAACTATGGCTACACCTTC
cdr3_aa: CSVADRNYGYTF
clone_size: NA
v_call: TRBV29-1
d_call: NA
j_call: TRBJ1-2

cdr3_nt: TGTGCCAGCAGACAGCCGGGACAGGGCCACAATCAGCCCCAGCATTTT
cdr3_aa: CASRQPGQGHNQPQHF
clone_size: once
v_call: TRBV28
d_call: TRBD1
j_call: TRBJ1-5

cdr3_nt: TGTGCCAGCAGTTACTCGATGGGAGAGGAGCAGCCCCAGCATTTT
cdr3_aa: CASSYSMGEEQPQHF
clone_size: once
v_call: TRBV6-5
d_call: NA
j_call: TRBJ1-5

cdr3_nt: TGTGCCAGCAGCCAGATTTTTGGCGGGGGACGCAATGAGCAGTTCTTC
cdr3_aa: CASSQIFGGGRNEQFF
clone_size: NA
v_call: TRBV3-1/TRBV3-2
d_call: TRBD2
j_call: TRBJ2-1

cdr3_nt: TGTGCCAGCAGTTCGACAGGGGCTAGCTCCTACAATGAGCAGTTCTTC
cdr3_aa: CASSSTGASSYNEQFF
clone_size: once
v_call: TRBV28
d_call: TRBD1
j_call: TRBJ2-1

cdr3_nt: TGTGCCACTTCAGCGCCCGCCTACGAGCAGTACTTC
cdr3_aa: CATSAPAYEQYF
clone_size: NA
v_call: TRBV28
d_call: NA
j_call: TRBJ2-7

cdr3_nt: TGTGCCAGCAGCTTGCAGCGAGGGACAGATACGCAGTATTTT
cdr3_aa: CASSLQRGTDTQYF
clone_size: NA
v_call: TRBV7-2
d_call: NA
j_call: TRBJ2-3

cdr3_nt: TGTGCCAGCAGCCCTCAGGGGATGGCCCAGCATTTT
cdr3_aa: CASSPQGMAQHF
clone_size: once
v_call: TRBV12-3/TRBV12-4
d_call: NA
j_call: TRBJ1-5

cdr3_nt: TGTGCCATCAGTGACCGCTCCCAGGGCATCGACGGCTACACCTTC
cdr3_aa: CAISDRSQGIDGYTF
clone_size: NA
v_call: TRBV10-3
d_call: NA
j_call: TRBJ1-2

cdr3_nt: TGTGCCAGCAGCTTCTGGGCGGGAGGTGTCACAGATACGCAGTATTTT
cdr3_aa: CASSFWAGGVTDTQYF
clone_size: NA
v_call: TRBV7-9
d_call: TRBD2
j_call: TRBJ2-3

cdr3_nt: TGTGCCAGCAGTGAAGGTTCGAGACAGGGCAATCAGCCCCAGCATTTT
cdr3_aa: CASSEGSRQGNQPQHF
clone_size: NA
v_call: TRBV6-1
d_call: NA
j_call: TRBJ1-5

cdr3_nt: TGTGCCAGCAGTTTAAGCCTCCCCGCGGGAGGGTCGGATACGCAGTATTTT
cdr3_aa: CASSLSLPAGGSDTQYF
clone_size: NA
v_call: TRBV27
d_call: TRBD2
j_call: TRBJ2-3

cdr3_nt: TGCGCCAGCAGCGGAGCCGGGACATTGACCGGGGAGCTGTTTTTT
cdr3_aa: CASSGAGTLTGELFF
clone_size: NA
v_call: TRBV5-1
d_call: NA
j_call: TRBJ2-2

cdr3_nt: TGTGCCACCAGCAGAGACGTTCGTGTCACTGAAGCTTTCTTT
cdr3_aa: CATSRDVRVTEAFF
clone_size: NA
v_call: TRBV15
d_call: NA
j_call: TRBJ1-1

cdr3_nt: TGTGCCAGCAGTCCCGAGAGCGGGGGCTACACCTTC
cdr3_aa: CASSPESGGYTF
clone_size: NA
v_call: TRBV12-3/TRBV12-4
d_call: NA
j_call: TRBJ1-2

cdr3_nt: TGTGCCATCAGCTGGGGACAGACTAATTCACCCCTCCACTTT
cdr3_aa: CAISWGQTNSPLHF
clone_size: NA
v_call: TRBV10-3
d_call: TRBD1
j_call: TRBJ1-6

cdr3_nt: TGTGCCAGCAGCCCAGACCTAGCTTTGAATGAGCAGTTCTTC
cdr3_aa: CASSPDLALNEQFF
clone_size: NA
v_call: TRBV3-1/TRBV3-2
d_call: NA
j_call: TRBJ2-1

cdr3_nt: TGTGCCAGCAGTGCCGACAGCTACGAGCAGTACTTC
cdr3_aa: CASSADSYEQYF
clone_size: NA
v_call: TRBV25-1
d_call: NA
j_call: TRBJ2-7

cdr3_nt: TGTGCCAGCGGGACAGCTGTGATGAACACTGAAGCTTTCTTT
cdr3_aa: CASGTAVMNTEAFF
clone_size: NA
v_call: TRBV18
d_call: TRBD1
j_call: TRBJ1-1

cdr3_nt: TGCGCCAGCAGTGACACAGGGGGCATATCCACAGATACGCAGTATTTT
cdr3_aa: CASSDTGGISTDTQYF
clone_size: few
v_call: TRBV10-2
d_call: TRBD1
j_call: TRBJ2-3

cdr3_nt: TGTGCCAGCAGCTCAGAAGGTGCCAGCCGACTATGGGGCTACACCTTC
cdr3_aa: CASSSEGASRLWGYTF
clone_size: once
v_call: TRBV7-2
d_call: NA
j_call: TRBJ1-2

cdr3_nt: TGTGCCAGCAGCCCAGGACTAGCGGGGGATACGCAGTATTTT
cdr3_aa: CASSPGLAGDTQYF
clone_size: NA
v_call: TRBV7-3
d_call: TRBD2
j_call: TRBJ2-3

cdr3_nt: TGTGCCAGCTCACCCTTTACAGGGGACGGCTACACCTTC
cdr3_aa: CASSPFTGDGYTF
clone_size: NA
v_call: TRBV18
d_call: TRBD1
j_call: TRBJ1-2

cdr3_nt: TGTGCCAGCAGCTTAGCGGAGGGGACCCCCGAGCAGTACTTC
cdr3_aa: CASSLAEGTPEQYF
clone_size: NA
v_call: TRBV7-9
d_call: NA
j_call: TRBJ2-7

cdr3_nt: TGTGCCAGCAGCCAAGATCCTAGCGGGAGCAGGCATACGCAGTATTTT
cdr3_aa: CASSQDPSGSRHTQYF
clone_size: NA
v_call: TRBV3-1/TRBV3-2
d_call: TRBD2
j_call: TRBJ2-3

cdr3_nt: TGTGCCAGCAAAGCGGCGGGAGGGCCCTACGAGCAGTACTTC
cdr3_aa: CASKAAGGPYEQYF
clone_size: NA
v_call: TRBV21-1
d_call: NA
j_call: TRBJ2-7

cdr3_nt: TGTGCCTGGAGTGGGTCTAGCGGGAGAGATACGCAGTATTTT
cdr3_aa: CAWSGSSGRDTQYF
clone_size: NA
v_call: TRBV30
d_call: TRBD2
j_call: TRBJ2-3

cdr3_nt: TGTGCCACCAGCGCTCTAGCGGGGTATGGAGGCTACGAGCAGTACTTC
cdr3_aa: CATSALAGYGGYEQYF
clone_size: NA
v_call: TRBV15
d_call: TRBD2
j_call: TRBJ2-7

cdr3_nt: TGCGCCAGCAGCTTGGTTGCGACTAGAGACGAGCAGTACTTC
cdr3_aa: CASSLVATRDEQYF
clone_size: NA
v_call: TRBV5-1
d_call: NA
j_call: TRBJ2-7

cdr3_nt: TGTGCCAGTACTACCTGGAGGGGTCGGACTGTCGGGAACACTGAAGCTTTCTTT
cdr3_aa: CASTTWRGRTVGNTEAFF
clone_size: NA
v_call: TRBV19
d_call: NA
j_call: TRBJ1-1

cdr3_nt: TGCGCCAGCAGCTATGTCGGGTTTAATACGCAGTATTTT
cdr3_aa: CASSYVGFNTQYF
clone_size: NA
v_call: TRBV5-1
d_call: NA
j_call: TRBJ2-3

cdr3_nt: TGTGCCAGCAGTGAATTAGGCAGGGCGAGCCATGAGCAGTTCTTC
cdr3_aa: CASSELGRASHEQFF
clone_size: NA
v_call: TRBV6-1
d_call: NA
j_call: TRBJ2-1

cdr3_nt: TGTGCCAGTAGTATACGGGGAGGGATATACGAGCAGTACTTC
cdr3_aa: CASSIRGGIYEQYF
clone_size: NA
v_call: TRBV19
d_call: TRBD2
j_call: TRBJ2-7

cdr3_nt: TGTGCCAGCAGCTCCGGACAGGGGCAAGAGACCCAGTACTTC
cdr3_aa: CASSSGQGQETQYF
clone_size: NA
v_call: TRBV7-2
d_call: TRBD1
j_call: TRBJ2-5

cdr3_nt: TGTGCCAGCAGTTTCGGGGGTGGTGGCTATGGCTACACCTTC
cdr3_aa: CASSFGGGGYGYTF
clone_size: NA
v_call: TRBV28
d_call: NA
j_call: TRBJ1-2